The present TCR beta chain was sequenced within a study of identical twins. V was trimmed by 2 bases and J by 6 bases, leaving 11 bases between them. Germline lookup yields CDR1 SGDLS and CDR2 YYNGEE. This CDR3 spans 13 amino acids. TCRdb ran MiXCR on the 5' RACE reads and lists one entry per CDR3 protein. This table has fewer than 250,000 distinct CDR3 sequences, around 10% appearing once. V gene TRBV9 combines with J gene TRBJ1-2; no clear D gene. This clonotype originated in a woman under 30 in good health. Sequencing was performed on memory (CD45RO+) T cells sorted from blood. CDR3 sequence (DNA): TGTGCCAGCAGCGTTAGATCGGGCGATGGCTACACCTTC. Its translation is CASSVRSGDGYTF.